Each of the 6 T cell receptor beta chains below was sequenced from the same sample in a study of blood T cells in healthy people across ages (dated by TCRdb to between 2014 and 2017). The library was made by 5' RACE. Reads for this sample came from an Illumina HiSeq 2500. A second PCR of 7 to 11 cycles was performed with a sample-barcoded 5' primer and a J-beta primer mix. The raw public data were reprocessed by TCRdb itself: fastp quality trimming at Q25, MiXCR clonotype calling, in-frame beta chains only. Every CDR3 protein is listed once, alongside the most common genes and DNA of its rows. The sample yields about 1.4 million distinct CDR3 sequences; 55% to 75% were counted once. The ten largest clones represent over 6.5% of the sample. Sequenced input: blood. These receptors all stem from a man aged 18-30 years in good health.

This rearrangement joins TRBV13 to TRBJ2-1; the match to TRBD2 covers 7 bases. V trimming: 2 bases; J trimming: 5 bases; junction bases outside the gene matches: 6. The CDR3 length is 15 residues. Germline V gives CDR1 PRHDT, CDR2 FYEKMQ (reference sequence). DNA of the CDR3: TGTGCCAGCAGCTTAAGCCAGCGGGGCGACAATGAGCAGTTCTTC. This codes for CASSLSQRGDNEQFF.

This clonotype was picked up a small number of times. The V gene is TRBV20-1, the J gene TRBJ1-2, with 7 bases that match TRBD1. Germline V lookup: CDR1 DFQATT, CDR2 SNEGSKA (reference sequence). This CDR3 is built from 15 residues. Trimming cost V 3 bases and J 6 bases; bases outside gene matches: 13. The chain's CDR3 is CSASRGEITGDGYTF. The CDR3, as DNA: TGCAGTGCTAGCCGTGGGGAAATTACAGGGGATGGCTACACCTTC.

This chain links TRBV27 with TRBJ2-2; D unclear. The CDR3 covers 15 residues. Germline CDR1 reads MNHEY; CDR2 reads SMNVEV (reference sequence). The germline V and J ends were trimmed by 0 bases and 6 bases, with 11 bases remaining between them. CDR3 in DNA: TGTGCCAGCAGTTTATCGCCCCTTTTGGCCGGGGAGCTGTTTTTT. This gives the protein CASSLSPLLAGELFF.

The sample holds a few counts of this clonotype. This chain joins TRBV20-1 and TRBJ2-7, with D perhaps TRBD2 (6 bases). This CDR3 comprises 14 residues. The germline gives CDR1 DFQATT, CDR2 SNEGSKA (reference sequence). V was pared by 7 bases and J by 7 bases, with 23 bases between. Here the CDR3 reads CSVLRLRESREQYF. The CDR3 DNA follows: TGCAGTGTTCTTAGATTGCGGGAATCGAGGGAGCAGTACTTC.

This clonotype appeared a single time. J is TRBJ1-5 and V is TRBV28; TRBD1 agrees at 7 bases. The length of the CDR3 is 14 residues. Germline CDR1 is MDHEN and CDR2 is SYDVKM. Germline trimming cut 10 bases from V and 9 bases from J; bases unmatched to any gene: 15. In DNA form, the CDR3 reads TGTGCCACGCTGGAGACAGGGACCCTGTGGCCCCAGCATTTT. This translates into CATLETGTLWPQHF. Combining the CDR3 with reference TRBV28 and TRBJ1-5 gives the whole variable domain DVKVTQSSRYLVKRTGEKVFLECVQDMDHENMFWYRQDPGLGLRLIYFSYDVKMKEKGDIPEGYSVSREKKERFSLILESASTNQTSMYLCATLETGTLWPQHFGDGTRLSIL.

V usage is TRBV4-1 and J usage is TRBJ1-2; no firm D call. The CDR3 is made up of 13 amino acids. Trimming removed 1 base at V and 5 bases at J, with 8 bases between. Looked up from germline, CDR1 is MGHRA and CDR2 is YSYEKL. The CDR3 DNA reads TGCGCCAGCAGCCAAGGGCCCGATTATGGCTACACCTTC. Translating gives CASSQGPDYGYTF.